This TCR beta chain came from a study of T cell repertoires in cytomegalovirus infection (dated by TCRdb to between 2017 and 2020). For context, the study as a whole: The HLA type of each donor mattered for the analysis, because public TCR beta signatures pointed to carriage of CMV infection along with the matching HLA type.

What the work shows at the level of the full study, not this receptor alone: In the ex vivo response, HLA-C-restricted CMV-specific TCR beta clonotypes were dominant, and in two of eight donors the single most frequent clonotype came from this HLA-C-restricted group. In both this cohort and an independent cohort of some 380 donors, the cumulative frequency of public TCR beta family members distinguished carriers of CMV infection plus the relevant HLA type.

The data were produced on an Illumina HiSeq 1500. The public reads were run again by TCRdb, first through fastp at Q25 and then through MiXCR, and only productive beta chains were kept. Rows are unified per CDR3 protein, each entry keeping the most common DNA and genes. For this sample there are about 530,000 distinct CDR3 sequences; around 27% appear just once. Roughly 13% of the sample comes from the top ten. With respect to this clonotype: The specificity of this receptor is unknown. Per-base qualities were not stored, and no clone one base away is much larger.

The sequenced sample was PBMCs. The TCR comes from a human donor in good health (CMV status not recorded). Some clones in this sample may be carry-over from other donors' samples.

DNA sequence: TGTGCCAGCTCCGTCGATCCTAATGAAAAACTGTTTTTT. This codes for CASSVDPNEKLFF. The V and J genes are TRBV18 and TRBJ1-4, with no confident D gene call. CDR3 length: 13 amino acids, cysteine to phenylalanine. Only CDR3 DNA remains: 39 bases, in frame from the first base. V drops 6 bases and J drops 3 bases, leaving 8 bases in between. The CDR1 and CDR2 encoded by the germline V gene are KGHSH and LQKENI.